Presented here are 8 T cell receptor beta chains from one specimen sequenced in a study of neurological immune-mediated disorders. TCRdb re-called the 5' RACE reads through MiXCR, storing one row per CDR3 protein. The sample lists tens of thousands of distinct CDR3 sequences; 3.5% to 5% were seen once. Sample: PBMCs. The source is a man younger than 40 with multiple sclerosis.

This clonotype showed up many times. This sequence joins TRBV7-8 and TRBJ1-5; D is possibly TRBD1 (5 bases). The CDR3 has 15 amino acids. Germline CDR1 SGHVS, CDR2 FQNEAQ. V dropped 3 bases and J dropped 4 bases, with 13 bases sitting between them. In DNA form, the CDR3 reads TGTGCCAGCAGCTTCCGGCAGGGAACGAATCAGCCCCAGCATTTT. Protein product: CASSFRQGTNQPQHF.

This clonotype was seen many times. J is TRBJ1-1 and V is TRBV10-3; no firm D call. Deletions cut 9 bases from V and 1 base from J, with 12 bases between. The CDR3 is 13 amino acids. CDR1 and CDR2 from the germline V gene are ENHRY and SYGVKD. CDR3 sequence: CAIADGRNTEAFF. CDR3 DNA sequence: TGTGCCATTGCGGACGGTAGGAACACTGAAGCTTTCTTT.

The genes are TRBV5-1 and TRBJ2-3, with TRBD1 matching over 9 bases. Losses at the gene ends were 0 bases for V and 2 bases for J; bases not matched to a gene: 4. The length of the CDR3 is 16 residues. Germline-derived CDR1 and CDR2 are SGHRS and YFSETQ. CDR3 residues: CASSLGRQGVTDTQYF. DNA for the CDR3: TGCGCCAGCAGCTTGGGCCGACAGGGGGTCACAGATACGCAGTATTTT.

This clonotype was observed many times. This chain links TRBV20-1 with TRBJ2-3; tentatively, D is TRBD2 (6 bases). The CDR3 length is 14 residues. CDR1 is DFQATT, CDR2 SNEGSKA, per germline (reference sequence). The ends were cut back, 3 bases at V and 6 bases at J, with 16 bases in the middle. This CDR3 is CSARGGERIDTQYF. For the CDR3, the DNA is TGCAGTGCTAGGGGCGGGGAAAGGATCGATACGCAGTATTTT.

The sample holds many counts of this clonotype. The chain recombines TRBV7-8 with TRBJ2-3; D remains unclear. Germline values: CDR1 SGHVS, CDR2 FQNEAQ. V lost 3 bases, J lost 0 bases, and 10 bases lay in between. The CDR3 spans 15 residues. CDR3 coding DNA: TGTGCCAGCAGCTTCGGCTGGTCTAGCACAGATACGCAGTATTTT. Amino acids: CASSFGWSSTDTQYF. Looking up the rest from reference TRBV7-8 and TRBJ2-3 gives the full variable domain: GAGVSQSPRYKVAKRGQDVALRCDPISGHVSLFWYQQALGQGPEFLTYFQNEAQLDKSGLPSDRFFAERPEGSVSTLKIQRTQQEDSAVYLCASSFGWSSTDTQYFGPGTRLTVL.

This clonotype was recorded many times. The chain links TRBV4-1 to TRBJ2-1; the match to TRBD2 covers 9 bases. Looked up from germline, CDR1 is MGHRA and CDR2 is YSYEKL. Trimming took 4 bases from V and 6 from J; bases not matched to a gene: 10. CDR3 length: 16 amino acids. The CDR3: CASSPFWLAGRNEQFF. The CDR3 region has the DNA TGCGCCAGCAGCCCCTTTTGGCTAGCGGGGCGCAATGAGCAGTTCTTC.

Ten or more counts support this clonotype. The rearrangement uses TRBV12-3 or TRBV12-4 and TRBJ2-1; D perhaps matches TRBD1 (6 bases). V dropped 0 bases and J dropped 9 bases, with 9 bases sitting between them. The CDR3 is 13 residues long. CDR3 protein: CASSLARGSEQFF. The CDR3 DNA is TGTGCCAGCAGTTTAGCGAGGGGGAGTGAGCAGTTCTTC.

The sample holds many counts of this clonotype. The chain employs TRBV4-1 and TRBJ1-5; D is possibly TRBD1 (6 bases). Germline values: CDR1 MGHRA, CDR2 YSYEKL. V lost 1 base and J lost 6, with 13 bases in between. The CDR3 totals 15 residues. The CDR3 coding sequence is TGCGCCAGCAGCCAAGGTGGGAAGGGGGGTCAGCCCCAGCATTTT. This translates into CASSQGGKGGQPQHF.